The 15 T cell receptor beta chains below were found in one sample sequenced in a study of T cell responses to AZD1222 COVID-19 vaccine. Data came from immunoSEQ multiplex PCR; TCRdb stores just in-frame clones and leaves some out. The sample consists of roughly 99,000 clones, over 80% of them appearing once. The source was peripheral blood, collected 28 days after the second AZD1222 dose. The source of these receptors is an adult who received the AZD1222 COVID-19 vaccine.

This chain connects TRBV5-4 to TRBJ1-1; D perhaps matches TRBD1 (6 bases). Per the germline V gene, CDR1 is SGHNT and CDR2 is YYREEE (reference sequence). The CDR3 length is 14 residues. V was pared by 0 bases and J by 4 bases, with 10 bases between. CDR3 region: CASSLDRAFTEAFF. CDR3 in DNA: TGTGCCAGCAGCTTGGACAGGGCGTTCACTGAAGCTTTCTTT.

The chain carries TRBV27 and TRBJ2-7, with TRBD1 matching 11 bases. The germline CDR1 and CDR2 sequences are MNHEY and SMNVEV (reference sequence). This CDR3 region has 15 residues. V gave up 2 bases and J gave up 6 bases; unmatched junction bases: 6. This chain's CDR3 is CASSLIGQGAGEQYF. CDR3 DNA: TGTGCCAGCAGTTTAATAGGACAGGGGGCTGGCGAGCAGTACTTC.

The CDR3 bases are TGTGCCAGCAGTAGCCGGGGGCACAGGGGCTCTGGAAACACCATATATTTT. Protein: CASSSRGHRGSGNTIYF. The chain combines TRBV25-1 with TRBJ1-3; 7 bases are a match to TRBD1. Germline V lookup: CDR1 MGHDK, CDR2 SYGVNS. This CDR3 is 17 amino acids long. J lost 0 bases, V lost 5 bases, and 10 bases had no gene match.

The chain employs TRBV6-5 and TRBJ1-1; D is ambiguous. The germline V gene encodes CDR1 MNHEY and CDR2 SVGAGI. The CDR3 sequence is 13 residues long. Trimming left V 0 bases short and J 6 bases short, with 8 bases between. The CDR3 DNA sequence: TGTGCCAGCAGTTACTCACCCCCACCTGAAGCTTTCTTT. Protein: CASSYSPPPEAFF.

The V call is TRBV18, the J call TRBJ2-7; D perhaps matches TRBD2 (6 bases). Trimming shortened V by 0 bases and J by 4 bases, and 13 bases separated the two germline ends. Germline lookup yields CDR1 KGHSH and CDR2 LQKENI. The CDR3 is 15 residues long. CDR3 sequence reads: CASSPPGGGDYEQYF. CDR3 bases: TGTGCCAGCTCACCACCGGGGGGAGGCGATTACGAGCAGTACTTC.

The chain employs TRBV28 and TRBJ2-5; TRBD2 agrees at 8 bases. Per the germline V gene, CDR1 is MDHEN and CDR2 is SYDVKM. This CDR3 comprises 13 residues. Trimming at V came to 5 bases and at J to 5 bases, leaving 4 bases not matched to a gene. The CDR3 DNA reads TGTGCCAGCAGTGCTCGGGGGGGGGAGACCCAGTACTTC. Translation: CASSARGGETQYF.

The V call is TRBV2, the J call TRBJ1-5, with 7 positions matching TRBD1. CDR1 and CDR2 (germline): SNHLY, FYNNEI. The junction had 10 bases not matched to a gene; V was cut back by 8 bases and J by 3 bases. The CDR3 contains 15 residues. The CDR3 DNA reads TGTGCCAGCGGATTCCAGGGACAGTCCAATCAGCCCCAGCATTTT. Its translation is CASGFQGQSNQPQHF.

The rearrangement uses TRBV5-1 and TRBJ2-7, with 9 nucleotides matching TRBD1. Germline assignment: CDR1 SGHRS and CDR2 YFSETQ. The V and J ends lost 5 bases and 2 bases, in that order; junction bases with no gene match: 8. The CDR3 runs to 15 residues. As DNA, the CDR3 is TGCGCCAGCAGGGCGGGACAGGGAGACACCTACGAGCAGTACTTC. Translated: CASRAGQGDTYEQYF. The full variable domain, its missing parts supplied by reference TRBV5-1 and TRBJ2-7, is KAGVTQTPRYLIKTRGQQVTLSCSPISGHRSVSWYQQTPGQGLQFLFEYFSETQRNKGNFPGRFSGRQFSNSRSEMNVSTLELGDSALYLCASRAGQGDTYEQYFGPGTRLTVT.

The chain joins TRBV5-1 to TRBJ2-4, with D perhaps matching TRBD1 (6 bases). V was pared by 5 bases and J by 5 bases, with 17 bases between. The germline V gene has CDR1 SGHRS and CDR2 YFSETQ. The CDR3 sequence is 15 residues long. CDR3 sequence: CASREDSSIQNIQYF. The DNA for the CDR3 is TGCGCCAGCAGGGAGGACAGCTCGATACAAAACATTCAGTACTTC. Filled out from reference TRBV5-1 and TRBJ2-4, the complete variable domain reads KAGVTQTPRYLIKTRGQQVTLSCSPISGHRSVSWYQQTPGQGLQFLFEYFSETQRNKGNFPGRFSGRQFSNSRSEMNVSTLELGDSALYLCASREDSSIQNIQYFGAGTRLSVL.

CDR3 DNA: TGTGCCAGCAGCCAGGACAGGAGGGGAACAGATACGCAGTATTTT. It codes for CASSQDRRGTDTQYF. The chain joins TRBV5-8 to TRBJ2-3, with a possible D match to TRBD1 (7 bases). Germline loops: CDR1 SGHTS, CDR2 YDEGEE. V lost 4 bases to trimming and J lost 3 bases, with 15 bases between them. The CDR3 consists of 15 residues.

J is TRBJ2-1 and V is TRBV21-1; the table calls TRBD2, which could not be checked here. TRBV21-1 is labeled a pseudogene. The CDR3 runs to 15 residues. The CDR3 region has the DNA TGTGCCAGCAGAGCGTCCGGACTAGCGGTCTTTGAGCAGTTCTTC. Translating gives CASRASGLAVFEQFF.

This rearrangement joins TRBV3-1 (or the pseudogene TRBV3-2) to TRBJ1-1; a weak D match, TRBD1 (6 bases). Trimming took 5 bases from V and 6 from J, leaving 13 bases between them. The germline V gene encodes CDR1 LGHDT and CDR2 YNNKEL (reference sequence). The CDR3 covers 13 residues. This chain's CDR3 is CASSKGGVAEAFF. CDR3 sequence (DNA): TGTGCCAGCAGCAAAGGGGGTGTCGCTGAAGCTTTCTTT.

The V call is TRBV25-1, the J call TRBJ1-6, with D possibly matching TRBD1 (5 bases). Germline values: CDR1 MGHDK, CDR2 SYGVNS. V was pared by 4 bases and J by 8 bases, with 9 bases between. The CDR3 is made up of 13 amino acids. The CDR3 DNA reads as TGTGCCAGCAGTGGACCGGGGGATTCACCCCTCCACTTT. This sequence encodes CASSGPGDSPLHF.

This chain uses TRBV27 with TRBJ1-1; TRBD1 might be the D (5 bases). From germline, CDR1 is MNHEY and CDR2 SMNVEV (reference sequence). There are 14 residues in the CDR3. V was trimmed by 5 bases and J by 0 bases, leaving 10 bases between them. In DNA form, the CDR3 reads TGTGCCAGCAGTCCCGGGACGGTGAACACTGAAGCTTTCTTT. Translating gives CASSPGTVNTEAFF.

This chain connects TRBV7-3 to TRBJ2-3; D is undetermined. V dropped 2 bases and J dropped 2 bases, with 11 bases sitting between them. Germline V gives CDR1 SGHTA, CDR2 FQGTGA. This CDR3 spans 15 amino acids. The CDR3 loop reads CASSLHQSTTDTQYF. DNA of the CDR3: TGTGCCAGCAGCTTACATCAATCCACCACAGATACGCAGTATTTT.